This record concerns one T cell receptor (beta chain) sequence. This record comes from a study of blood T cells in healthy people across ages. Each donor had 8 to 10 milliliters of peripheral blood drawn. Isolation per sample recovered at least 6.5 million PBMCs. No fewer than 5.5 micrograms of total RNA were isolated from every sample. Per germline, CDR1 SGHAT and CDR2 FQDESV (reference sequence). V was clipped by 3 bases and J by 7 bases; unmatched bases: 13. The CDR3 extends over 18 amino acids. A second PCR, run for about 7 to 11 cycles, used a sample-barcoded 5' primer plus a J-beta primer mix. From the 5' RACE reads, TCRdb called clonotypes with MiXCR, one entry per CDR3 protein. The sample holds about 780,000 distinct CDR3 sequences, 46% seen once.

The chain links TRBV11-1 to TRBJ2-7; 15 positions agree with TRBD2. The receptor was derived from a man of 80 years or more in good health. The specimen sequenced was blood. The CDR3 nucleotides are TGTGCCAGCAGCTTCGGACTAGCGGGAGGGCCCCCCTACAATGAGCAGTACTTC. It encodes CASSFGLAGGPPYNEQYF. Filled out from reference TRBV11-1 and TRBJ2-7, the complete variable domain reads EAEVAQSPRYKITEKSQAVAFWCDPISGHATLYWYRQILGQGPELLVQFQDESVVDDSQLPKDRFSAERLKGVDSTLKIQPAELGDSAMYLCASSFGLAGGPPYNEQYFGPGTRLTVT.